These 17 T cell receptor beta chains originate from one sample sequenced in a study of cytomegalovirus exposure and HLA in healthy donors. This PCR relied on a set of 60 Vbeta primers and 13 Jbeta primers. The data were produced by immunoSEQ multiplex PCR, yet TCRdb's version contains in-frame clones alone and is incomplete. The data include 190,000 or so clones; the top ten clones carry almost 0.75%. Sequenced material: PBMCs. These receptors came from a boy aged 5-17 years in good health and CMV-seronegative.

The J gene is TRBJ2-7, the V gene TRBV14; D is uncertain. CDR1 and CDR2 (germline): SGHDN, FVKESK. The CDR3 contains 15 residues. Trimming removed 0 bases from V and 3 bases from J, with 12 bases in between. The CDR3 DNA follows: TGTGCCAGCAGCCAAGATATCGGCGGATACTACGAGCAGTACTTC. Translation gives CASSQDIGGYYEQYF.

V is TRBV10-3 and J is TRBJ2-1; TRBD1 aligns across 8 bases. Germline V gene lookup returns CDR1 ENHRY and CDR2 SYGVKD. With 6 bases clipped from V and 5 bases from J, the junction kept 3 bases outside the gene matches. The CDR3 runs 13 residues. The CDR3 sequence: CAIRDRVNNEQFF. CDR3 nucleotide sequence: TGTGCCATCAGGGACAGGGTAAACAATGAGCAGTTCTTC.

This sequence joins TRBV4-3 and TRBJ1-1; 10 nucleotides match TRBD1. CDR3 length: 18 amino acids. Trimming removed 3 bases from V and 5 bases from J; junction bases left unmatched: 15. Germline values: CDR1 LGHNA, CDR2 YSLEER. As DNA, the CDR3 is TGCGCCAGCAGCCAGATGGGGGATCCGGGACAGGGGAGAACTGAAGCTTTCTTT. It is translated as CASSQMGDPGQGRTEAFF.

This chain joins TRBV7-2 and TRBJ2-7; 9 nucleotides line up with TRBD1. This CDR3 spans 14 amino acids. With V trimmed by 3 bases and J by 5 bases, 5 bases remained unmatched. Per the germline V gene, CDR1 is SGHTA and CDR2 is FQGNSA. The CDR3 DNA follows: TGTGCCAGCAGCTTTGGACAGGGGTCCCACGAGCAGTACTTC. Residues: CASSFGQGSHEQYF.

The chain employs TRBV6-6 and TRBJ1-5; D is possibly TRBD1 (6 bases). This CDR3 region has 14 residues. Germline V gene sequence: CDR1 MNHNY, CDR2 SVGAGI (reference sequence). V was trimmed by 7 bases and J by 6 bases, leaving 16 bases between them. The CDR3 loop is CASNQQGRGQPQHF. Here the CDR3 DNA reads TGTGCCAGCAACCAACAGGGCCGCGGTCAGCCCCAGCATTTT.

The chain carries TRBV5-1 and TRBJ1-4; unclear D gene. Trimming removed 1 base at V and 0 bases at J, with 7 bases between. The germline gives CDR1 SGHRS, CDR2 YFSETQ. The CDR3 spans 15 residues. The CDR3: CASSLTGATNEKLFF. CDR3 DNA: TGCGCCAGCAGCTTGACGGGTGCAACTAATGAAAAACTGTTTTTT.

The chain has TRBV29-1 and TRBJ2-3; tentatively, D is TRBD1 (6 bases). Germline CDR1 SQVTM, CDR2 ANQGSEA. This CDR3 region has 15 residues. This CDR3 is CTTGMGQGSTDTQYF. The CDR3 nucleotides are TGCACCACGGGGATGGGGCAGGGGTCCACAGATACGCAGTATTTT.

The rearrangement links TRBV7-3 to TRBJ1-2, with 9 bases aligning to TRBD1. Germline V gives CDR1 SGHTA, CDR2 FQGTGA. V trimming: 2 bases; J trimming: 8 bases; junction bases outside the gene matches: 18. The CDR3 extends over 18 amino acids. The CDR3, as DNA: TGTGCCAGCAGCTTATTTCCGGGACAGGGAACCGGGGAAGGAGGCTACACCTTC. Protein: CASSLFPGQGTGEGGYTF.

The chain employs TRBV19 and TRBJ2-2; 11 nucleotides agree with TRBD1. CDR3 size: 16 residues. After removal of 5 bases from V and 4 bases from J, the junction contained 6 bases not matched to a gene. Per germline, CDR1 LNHDA and CDR2 SQIVND (reference sequence). CDR3 in amino acids: CASSPRGQGGTGELFF. CDR3 sequence (DNA): TGTGCCAGTAGTCCCAGGGGACAGGGGGGCACCGGGGAGCTGTTTTTT.

The CDR3 spells CASRPRGGTDTQYF. For the CDR3, the DNA is TGTGCCAGCAGACCCCGGGGGGGCACAGATACGCAGTATTTT. This sequence joins TRBV5-6 and TRBJ2-3; 7 bases agree with TRBD2. V trimming: 5 bases; J trimming: 1 base; junction bases outside the gene matches: 4. This CDR3 spans 14 amino acids. Germline CDR1 and CDR2: SGHDT and YYEEEE.

A remark on this clone: One junction end disagrees with the germline gene, perhaps due to a read error. This sequence joins TRBV6-4 and TRBJ2-1; 11 nucleotides align to TRBD1. This CDR3 has 15 amino acids. Germline CDR1 MRHNA, CDR2 SNTAGT. The CDR3 DNA reads TGTGCCTGCAGTGACGGGACAGGGGGCTACAATGAGCAGTTCTTC. Its translation is CACSDGTGGYNEQFF.

This chain connects TRBV10-2 to TRBJ2-2; 7 bases agree with TRBD2. The germline gives CDR1 WSHSY, CDR2 SAAADI. This CDR3 region has 13 residues. Trimming removed 6 bases from V and 6 bases from J; junction bases left unmatched: 4. The CDR3 region is CASRERGAGELFF. The CDR3 DNA is TGCGCCAGCAGAGAACGGGGGGCCGGGGAGCTGTTTTTT.

The J gene is TRBJ2-1, the V gene TRBV7-7, with D perhaps matching TRBD1 (6 bases). The CDR3 consists of 17 residues. Germline loops: CDR1 SSHAT, CDR2 FNYEAQ (reference sequence). Trimming took 5 bases from V and 5 from J, leaving 22 bases between them. CDR3 amino acids: CASSPKFPGDNHNEQFF. In DNA form, the CDR3 reads TGTGCCAGCAGCCCTAAATTCCCAGGGGACAATCACAATGAGCAGTTCTTC. The full variable domain, rest sourced from reference TRBV7-7 and TRBJ2-1, is GAGVSQSPRYKVTKRGQDVTLRCDPISSHATLYWYQQALGQGPEFLTYFNYEAQPDKSGLPSDRFSAERPEGSISTLTIQRTEQRDSAMYRCASSPKFPGDNHNEQFFGPGTRLTVL.

J is TRBJ2-7 and V is TRBV25-1; D is unclear. The CDR3 spans 13 residues. V shed 8 bases and J shed 0 bases, with 11 bases lying between them. In germline, CDR1 is MGHDK, CDR2 SYGVNS. CDR3 in amino acids: CASSPQDSYEQYF. In DNA form, the CDR3 reads TGTGCCAGCTCCCCTCAGGACTCCTACGAGCAGTACTTC.

This chain links TRBV5-8 with TRBJ2-5; TRBD1 matches at 7 bases. CDR3 size: 13 residues. Germline V CDR1 and CDR2: SGHTS, YDEGEE. V shed 1 base and J 11 bases; nucleotides not matched to a gene: 8. This CDR3 reads CASSLSQGLEQYF. In nucleotides, the CDR3 is TGTGCCAGCAGCTTGTCACAGGGGTTAGAGCAGTACTTC.

V is TRBV5-4 and J is TRBJ1-5; 9 nucleotides agree with TRBD1. Germline V gene lookup returns CDR1 SGHNT and CDR2 YYREEE (reference sequence). The CDR3 runs 14 residues. The trim removed 4 bases at V and 1 base at J, leaving 0 bases unmatched. CDR3 DNA sequence: TGTGCCAGCAGCGGACAGGGGAGCAATCAGCCCCAGCATTTT. Amino acids: CASSGQGSNQPQHF.

This chain connects TRBV7-8 to TRBJ2-1; possible D gene TRBD1, 6 bases. V was pared by 3 bases and J by 6 bases, with 9 bases between. The CDR3 is made up of 13 amino acids. Germline V gene data show CDR1 as SGHVS and CDR2 as FQNEAQ. The CDR3 is CASSFDRSNEQFF. The CDR3, as DNA: TGTGCCAGCAGCTTCGACAGGAGCAATGAGCAGTTCTTC.